This T cell receptor (beta chain) was identified during a study of immune evolution from preneoplasia to lung adenocarcinoma. Study observations and caveats: From normal lung to invasive adenocarcinoma, top clone frequencies appeared to decrease. Normal lung had highest clonality; later lesions appeared denser, more diverse.

Worth noting for this clone: The antigen remains undetermined.

Trimming pared 0 bases from V and 6 bases from J, leaving 6 bases between. The CDR3 covers 13 residues. Germline V gene sequence: CDR1 SGDLS, CDR2 YYNGEE. This table comes from immunoSEQ multiplex PCR, and its TCRdb copy is limited to in-frame clones, with some not included. The table includes about 1,800 clones, 80% to 90% detected once. This clonotype originated in a person between 65 and 79 years old with lung adenocarcinoma. Sequencing input: FFPE adjacent normal lung tissue. The chain has TRBV9 and TRBJ2-2; D unclear. The CDR3 is CASSVGGPGELFF. CDR3 bases: TGTGCCAGCAGCGTAGGGGGTCCCGGGGAGCTGTTTTTT.